Below are 10 T cell receptor beta chains sequenced from a single sample in a study of T-cell reconstitution after alpha-beta-depleted transplantation in children (dated by TCRdb to about 2016). The library was made by PCR. Sequencing was carried out with an Illumina HiSeq 2500. TCR libraries were prepared with molecular barcoding, using unique molecular identifiers to normalize TCRbeta repertoire quantification. TCRdb itself trimmed the public reads at Q25 with fastp, ran MiXCR and retained productive beta chains. Entries are consolidated by CDR3 protein sequence, retaining the most common genes and DNA. For this sample there are approximately 630,000 distinct CDR3 sequences; 13% appear just once. The ten top clones hold 0.79% of the sample. The treatment or condition label corresponds to: allogeneic hematopoietic cell transplantation with graft depleted of TCRalphabeta T cells and CD19 B cells. Sequences were derived from PBMCs, sampled before TCRalphabeta/CD19-depleted stem cell transplant. The receptors were gathered from a girl aged 2 to 10 with congenital amegakaryocytic thrombocytopenia, due to receive a stem cell transplant.

The CDR3 region is CASSLDRADEQYF. CDR3 nucleotides: TGCGCCAGCAGCCTGGACAGGGCCGACGAGCAGTACTTC. J is TRBJ2-7 and V is TRBV5-1; TRBD1 aligns across 8 bases. The V and J ends lost 4 bases and 5 bases, in that order; junction bases with no gene match: 5. Germline V CDR1 and CDR2: SGHRS, YFSETQ. The CDR3 is 13 amino acids.

This clonotype has ten or more counts. V and J are TRBV12-3 or TRBV12-4 and TRBJ2-1; the D is unclear. The CDR3 is 12 residues long. Trimming pared 0 bases from V and 7 bases from J, leaving 4 bases between. CDR3 DNA: TGTGCCAGCAGTTTAGCCAAAAATGAGCAGTTCTTC. It specifies CASSLAKNEQFF.

This chain joins TRBV20-1 and TRBJ2-3, with D tentatively TRBD1 or TRBD2 (5 bases each). Trimming stripped 0 bases from V and 7 bases from J, with 17 bases between. CDR3 size: 15 residues. Germline lookup yields CDR1 DFQATT and CDR2 SNEGSKA (reference sequence). For the CDR3, the DNA is TGCAGTGCTAGAGATGTGGTGGGATGGGGGTATACGCAGTATTTT. It is translated as CSARDVVGWGYTQYF.

The sample holds many counts of this clonotype. The CDR3 region is CASSLVGDLTDTQYF. The CDR3 DNA follows: TGCGCCAGCAGCTTGGTCGGGGACCTCACAGATACGCAGTATTTT. The chain recombines TRBV5-1 with TRBJ2-3; D possibly matches TRBD1 or TRBD2 (5 bases each). Germline CDR1 SGHRS, CDR2 YFSETQ. This CDR3 is 15 amino acids long. With 0 bases removed from V and 2 bases from J, the gap between germline ends came to 10 bases.

This clonotype showed up many times. The chain has TRBV7-2 and TRBJ2-3; 9 positions agree with TRBD1. Germline CDR1 SGHTA, CDR2 FQGNSA. The CDR3 runs to 15 residues. Germline trimming cut 6 bases from V and 0 bases from J; bases unmatched to any gene: 4. The chain's CDR3 is CASSSDRGSTDTQYF. The CDR3 nucleotides read TGTGCCAGCAGTTCGGACAGGGGTAGCACAGATACGCAGTATTTT.

The chain has TRBV28 and TRBJ2-5, with D possibly TRBD1 on 5 matching bases. CDR1 and CDR2 from the germline V gene are MDHEN and SYDVKM. The CDR3 has 16 amino acids. V dropped 1 base and J dropped 4 bases, with 16 bases sitting between them. The CDR3 region has the DNA TGTGCCAGCAGTTTATTCTGGGGCAGAGAAGGAGAGACCCAGTACTTC. Translated, it gives CASSLFWGREGETQYF. Using reference TRBV28 and TRBJ2-5 for the parts outside the CDR3, the full variable domain is DVKVTQSSRYLVKRTGEKVFLECVQDMDHENMFWYRQDPGLGLRLIYFSYDVKMKEKGDIPEGYSVSREKKERFSLILESASTNQTSMYLCASSLFWGREGETQYFGPGTRLLVL.

As DNA, the CDR3 is TGTGCCAGCAGCCTCCTGCCCCGCACTGAAGCTTTCTTT. Translating it yields CASSLLPRTEAFF. The chain uses TRBV3-1 and TRBJ1-1, with unresolved D. Germline loops: CDR1 LGHDT, CDR2 YNNKEL (reference sequence). Trimming took off 4 bases at V and 4 bases at J, with 10 bases between the two ends. The CDR3 totals 13 residues. Variable domain in full (rest from reference TRBV3-1 and TRBJ1-1): DTAVSQTPKYLVTQMGNDKSIKCEQNLGHDTMYWYKQDSKKFLKIMFSYNNKELIINETVPNRFSPKSPDKAHLNLHINSLELGDSAVYFCASSLLPRTEAFFGQGTRLTVV.

The chain uses TRBV14 and TRBJ2-7; TRBD2 matches at 10 bases. The length of the CDR3 is 16 residues. V lost 2 bases to trimming and J lost 3 bases; unmatched junction nucleotides: 7. From germline, CDR1 is SGHDN and CDR2 FVKESK. CDR3 DNA: TGTGCCAGCAGCCAAAGACTCGGACTAGCGGACTACGAGCAGTACTTC. This sequence encodes CASSQRLGLADYEQYF.

The rearrangement uses TRBV12-3 or TRBV12-4 and TRBJ1-1; possibly TRBD1 for D (6 bases). This CDR3 is built from 16 residues. Trimming took off 5 bases at V and 4 bases at J, with 20 bases between the two ends. The CDR3 is CASSPRRGLLSTEAFF. The CDR3 DNA sequence: TGTGCCAGCAGTCCCCGCCGGGGGCTGTTGAGCACTGAAGCTTTCTTT.

The chain has TRBV20-1 and TRBJ1-1; TRBD1 might be the D (5 bases). Germline CDR1 is DFQATT and CDR2 is SNEGSKA (reference sequence). The CDR3 sequence is 14 residues long. V dropped 3 bases and J dropped 2 bases, with 13 bases sitting between them. CDR3 coding DNA: TGCAGTGCTAGCCAAAAGACAGTAAACACTGAAGCTTTCTTT. This gives the protein CSASQKTVNTEAFF.